This is a list of T cell receptor beta chains from one sample in a study of cytomegalovirus exposure and HLA in healthy donors. TCRdb keeps only in-frame clones here, not all; method: immunoSEQ multiplex PCR. This sample has 130,000 to 150,000 clones, with 60% to 85% found just once. The sequencing input was PBMCs. These receptors came from a male donor in good health and CMV-seronegative. The CDR3 runs from the conserved cysteine through the conserved F or W. A D gene is named only where the DNA matches it firmly. Expanded clones are given a class, and other clones once, few, many or no size at all.

TRBV27	-	TRBJ2-7	-	TGTGCCAGCAGCCTACAGGGATACTCCTACGAGCAGTACTTC	CASSLQGYSYEQYF
TRBV5-1	-	TRBJ2-7	-	TGCGCCAGCAGCTTGGGACAGCTAATCGACGAGCAGTACTTC	CASSLGQLIDEQYF
TRBV9	-	TRBJ1-1	-	TGTGCCAGCAGCCCAAGCGGGGGGCGGATTATGAACACTGAAGCTTTCTTT	CASSPSGGRIMNTEAFF
TRBV6-5	-	TRBJ1-2	-	TGTGCCAGCAGTTACGGGGGGACGAGCTATGGCTACCCCTTC	CASSYGGTSYGYPF
TRBV6-4	-	TRBJ2-3	-	TGTGCCAGCAGTGAGTGGACTACGGCAGATACGCAGTATTTT	CASSEWTTADTQYF
TRBV2	TRBD1	TRBJ2-2	-	TGTGCCAGTTCGGAAACGGGACAGGGTACCGGGGAGCTGTTTTTT	CASSETGQGTGELFF
TRBV19	TRBD2	TRBJ2-2	-	TGTGCCAGTACCTATAGCGGGGCAAACACCGGGGAGCTGTTTTTT	CASTYSGANTGELFF
TRBV29-1	TRBD1	TRBJ2-7	once	TGCAGCGTTCGGACAGGGAGGAGATTCTACGAGCAGTACTTC	CSVRTGRRFYEQYF
TRBV19	-	TRBJ1-1	-	TGTGCCAGTACCTTAACTCCCGGGTACACTGAAGCTTTCTTT	CASTLTPGYTEAFF
TRBV4-2	TRBD1	TRBJ1-6	few	TGTGCCAGCAGCCCGCGACAGGGAAGGGGAGAGAATTCACCCCTCCACTTT	CASSPRQGRGENSPLHF
TRBV4-1	TRBD1	TRBJ1-5	-	TGCGCCAGCAGCCTGCCGGACAGGGAAGATCAGCCCCAGCATTTT	CASSLPDREDQPQHF
TRBV7-2	-	TRBJ1-3	-	TGTGCCAGCAGCTTGGCACAGGGCTCTGGAAACACCATATATTTT	CASSLAQGSGNTIYF
TRBV9	TRBD1	TRBJ1-1	-	TGTGCCAGCAGCTTCACAGGGGACACTGAAGCTTTCTTT	CASSFTGDTEAFF
TRBV10-3	-	TRBJ2-7	-	TGTGCCATCAGTGACACGGGGTTACAGAGCCACGAGCAGTACTTC	CAISDTGLQSHEQYF
TRBV5-1	-	TRBJ2-2	-	TGCGCCAGCAGGGTTCTAGCGAACACCGGGGAGCTGTTTTTT	CASRVLANTGELFF
TRBV15	-	TRBJ1-1	-	TGTGCCATCACCGGGGTCCCGGCGACTGAAGCTTTCTTT	CAITGVPATEAFF
TRBV29-1	-	TRBJ2-3	-	TGCGGCGGGCGGACTATTGCCATTCGCACAGATACGCAGTATTTT	CGGRTIAIRTDTQYF
TRBV7-3	-	TRBJ2-1	-	TGTGCCAGCAGCTTAAACAGTTACAATGAGCAGTTCTTC	CASSLNSYNEQFF
TRBV7-9	TRBD1	TRBJ1-2	-	TGTGCCAGCGCGTCTGGGCAGGGGGCTTATGGCTACACCTTC	CASASGQGAYGYTF
TRBV13	TRBD1	TRBJ1-1	-	TGTGCCAGCAGCTCGACAGGGAGAGGCAACGCTGAAGCTTTCTTT	CASSSTGRGNAEAFF
TRBV19	TRBD2	TRBJ2-7	-	TGTGCCAGTAGTACCGAAGCGGGGTCCTACGAGCAGTACTTC	CASSTEAGSYEQYF
TRBV29-1	-	TRBJ1-1	-	TGCAGCGTTGTAAGCGGAGGTTTGAACACTGAAGCTTTCTTT	CSVVSGGLNTEAFF
TRBV19	-	TRBJ1-1	-	TGTGCCAGTAGTCATAATTGGGGGGGAGACACTGAAGCTTTCTTT	CASSHNWGGDTEAFF
TRBV30	TRBD1	TRBJ2-1	-	TGTGCCTGGAGTGTAAGTCAGGGGGCTCTCGGTGAGCAGTTCTTC	CAWSVSQGALGEQFF
TRBV13	-	TRBJ2-3	-	TGTGCCAGCAGCGGCATCCTAGCCGTAGGTTCAAATACGCAGTATTTT	CASSGILAVGSNTQYF
TRBV7-8	TRBD1	TRBJ1-5	-	TGTGCCAGCAGCTCAAGACAGGGGGATCAGCCCCAGCATTTT	CASSSRQGDQPQHF
TRBV6-5	TRBD1	TRBJ2-5	-	TGTTCCAGCAGTTATGGGACAGGGGTTGAAGAGACCCAGTACTTC	CSSSYGTGVEETQYF
TRBV5-4	TRBD1	TRBJ1-6	-	TGTCCCAGCAGCCCAAGGTCAGGGGGTAATTCACCCCTCCACTTT	CPSSPRSGGNSPLHF
TRBV19	TRBD1	TRBJ2-3	few	TGTGCCAGTAGTATGGGGGCAAGGGACAGTCGCACAGATACGCAGTATTTT	CASSMGARDSRTDTQYF